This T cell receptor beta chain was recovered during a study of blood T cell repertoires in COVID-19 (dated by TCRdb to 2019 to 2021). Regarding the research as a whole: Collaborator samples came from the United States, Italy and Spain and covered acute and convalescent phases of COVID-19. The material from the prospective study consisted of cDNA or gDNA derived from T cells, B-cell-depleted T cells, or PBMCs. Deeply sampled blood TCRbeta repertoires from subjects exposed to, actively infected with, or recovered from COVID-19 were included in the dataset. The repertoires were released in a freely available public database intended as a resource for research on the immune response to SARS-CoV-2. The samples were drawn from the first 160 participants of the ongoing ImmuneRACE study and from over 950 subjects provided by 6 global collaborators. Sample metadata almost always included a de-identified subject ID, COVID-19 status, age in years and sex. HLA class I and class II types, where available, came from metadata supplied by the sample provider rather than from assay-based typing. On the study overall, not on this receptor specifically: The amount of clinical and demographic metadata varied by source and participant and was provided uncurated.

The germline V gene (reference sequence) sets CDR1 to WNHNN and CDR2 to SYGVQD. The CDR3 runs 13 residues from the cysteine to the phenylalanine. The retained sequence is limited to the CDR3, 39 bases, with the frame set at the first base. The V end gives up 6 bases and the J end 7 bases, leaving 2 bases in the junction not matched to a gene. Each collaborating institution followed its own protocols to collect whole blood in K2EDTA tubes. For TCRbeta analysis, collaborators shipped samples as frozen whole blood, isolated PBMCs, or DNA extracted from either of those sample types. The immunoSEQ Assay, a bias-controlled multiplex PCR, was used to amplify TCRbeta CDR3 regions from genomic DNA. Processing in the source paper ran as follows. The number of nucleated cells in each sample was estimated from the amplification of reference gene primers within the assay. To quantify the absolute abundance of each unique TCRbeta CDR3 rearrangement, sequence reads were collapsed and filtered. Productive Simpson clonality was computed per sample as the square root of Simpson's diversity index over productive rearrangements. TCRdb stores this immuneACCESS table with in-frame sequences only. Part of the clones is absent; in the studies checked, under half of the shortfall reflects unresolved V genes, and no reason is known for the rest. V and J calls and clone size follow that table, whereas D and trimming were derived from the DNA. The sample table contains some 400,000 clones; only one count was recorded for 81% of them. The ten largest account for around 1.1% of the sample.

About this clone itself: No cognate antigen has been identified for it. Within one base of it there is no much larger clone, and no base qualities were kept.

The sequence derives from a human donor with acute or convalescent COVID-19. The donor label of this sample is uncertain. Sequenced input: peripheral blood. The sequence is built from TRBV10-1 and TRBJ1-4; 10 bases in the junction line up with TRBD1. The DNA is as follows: TGCGCCAGCAGCCGGGACAGGGGTGAAAAACTGTTTTTT. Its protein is CASSRDRGEKLFF.